The present entry profiles one T cell receptor (beta chain) with its context. Compared with germline, one end of the junction differs, possibly owing to a read error. TCRdb keeps only in-frame clones here, not all; method: immunoSEQ multiplex PCR. This table holds 250,000 to 300,000 clones, approximately 94% found once. This specimen belongs to a study of T cell responses to AZD1222 COVID-19 vaccine. CDR1 and CDR2 from the germline V gene are SGHTA and FQGNSA. The CDR3 consists of 13 residues. The chain uses TRBV7-2 and TRBJ2-1; D unclear. The starting material was peripheral blood, obtained 28 days after the second AZD1222 dose. This TCR derives from an adult who received the AZD1222 COVID-19 vaccine. The CDR3 sequence: CASSFGIFNGQFF. The CDR3 DNA reads TGTGCCAGCAGCTTTGGGATTTTCAATGGGCAGTTCTTC.